Here is one T cell receptor (beta chain) with its context. Seattle patients were enrolled during active infection and followed longitudinally. This record comes from a study of blood T cell repertoires in COVID-19. Study at large: Some COVID-19 samples were acute and others convalescent; all came from the United States, Italy and Spain. PBMCs, B-cell-depleted T cells, or T cells provided the cDNA or gDNA that made up the material.

As handled by the study authors: The assay estimated nucleated cells by amplifying reference gene primers. TCRdb's table, derived via immunoSEQ multiplex PCR, lists solely in-frame clones and lacks some. The DNA was the basis for D and trimming; V, J and clone size are from that table. The sample consists of over 200,000 clones, about four fifths of them appearing once. Trimming removed 2 bases at V and 6 bases at J, with 11 bases between. The CDR3 length is 13 residues. The V gene's germline CDR1 is SGHKS and CDR2 YYEKEE (reference sequence). This clonotype originated in a woman older than 75 with COVID-19, enrolled during active disease. Sequencing was carried out using peripheral blood. The chain carries TRBV5-5 and TRBJ1-1; TRBD1 might be the D (5 bases). The CDR3 DNA sequence: TGTGCCAGCAGCTTTAACACAGGACCTGAAGCTTTCTTT. It is translated as CASSFNTGPEAFF.